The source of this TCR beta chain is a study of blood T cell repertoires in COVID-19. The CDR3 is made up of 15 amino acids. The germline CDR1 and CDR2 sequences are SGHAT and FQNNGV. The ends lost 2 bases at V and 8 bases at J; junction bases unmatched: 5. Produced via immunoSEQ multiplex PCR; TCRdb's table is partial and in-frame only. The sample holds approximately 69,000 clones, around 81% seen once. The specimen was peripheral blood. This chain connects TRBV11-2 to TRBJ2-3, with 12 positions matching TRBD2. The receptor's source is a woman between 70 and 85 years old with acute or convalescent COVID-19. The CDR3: CASSLLAGGPVTQYF. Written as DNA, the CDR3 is TGTGCCAGCAGCTTACTAGCGGGAGGGCCGGTTACGCAGTATTTT.